This TCR beta chain was recorded in a study of T cell changes during pregnancy in multiple sclerosis. TCRdb's table, derived via immunoSEQ multiplex PCR, lists solely in-frame clones and lacks some. The data show some 55,000 clones, about 91% seen once. CDR1 and CDR2 (germline): MDHEN, SYDVKM. Trimming took 5 bases from V and 5 from J, leaving 16 bases between them. The CDR3 spans 15 residues. This clone showed up just once. Specimen: peripheral blood, collected after pregnancy. The TCR originated in a female donor in good health, enrolled as a control in a pregnancy study. The chain is built from TRBV28 and TRBJ2-1; perhaps TRBD1 as D (7 bases). CDR3 loop: CASSAPSGGNNEQFF. CDR3 sequence (DNA): TGTGCCAGCAGTGCACCCTCAGGGGGGAACAATGAGCAGTTCTTC.